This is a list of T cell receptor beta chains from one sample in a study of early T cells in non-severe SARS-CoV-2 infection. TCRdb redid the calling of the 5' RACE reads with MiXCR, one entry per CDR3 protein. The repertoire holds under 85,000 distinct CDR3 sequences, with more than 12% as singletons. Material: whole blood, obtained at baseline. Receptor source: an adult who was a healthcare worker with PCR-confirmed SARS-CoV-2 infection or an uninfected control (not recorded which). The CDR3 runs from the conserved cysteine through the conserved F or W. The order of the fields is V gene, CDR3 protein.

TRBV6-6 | CASSYSRGDQPQHF
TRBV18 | CASSSGLTYEQYF
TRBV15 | CATSRDLLGTGGEQYF
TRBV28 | CASRGDRVSHEQYF
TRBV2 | CASSVHYEQYF
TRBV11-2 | CASSFLAGGTDTQYF
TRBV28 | CASSLGEQGNEQFF
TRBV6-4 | CASSEDSSYNEQFF
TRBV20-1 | CSASHSQSPPGVQYF
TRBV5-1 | CASSPRQGSYEQYF
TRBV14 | CASSQEAARRTYEQYF
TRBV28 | CASSLGTSYEQYF
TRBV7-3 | CASSPLSGGNEQFF
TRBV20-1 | CSAREGLSSVKQYF
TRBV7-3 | CASSLTSGRDNEQFF
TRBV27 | CASSSIRDWPSEQYF
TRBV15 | CATSRAAGGSYEQYF
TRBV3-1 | CASSQDWYGYTF
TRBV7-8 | CASSSRGEGLGQFF
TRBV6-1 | CASQAYGEGDTQYF
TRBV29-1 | CSFSSGTVTYEQYF